The 30 T cell receptor beta chains below come from one sample, sequenced in a study of cytomegalovirus exposure and HLA in healthy donors. Primers for the PCR totalled 60 Vbeta and 13 Jbeta. TCRdb's table, derived via immunoSEQ multiplex PCR, lists solely in-frame clones and lacks some. The sample holds 150,000 to 200,000 clones, about 70% seen once. Sequencing input: PBMCs. The receptors were sampled from a young woman in good health and CMV-seropositive.

The chain employs TRBV6-5 and TRBJ2-3, with 7 bases lining up with TRBD1. CDR1 is MNHEY, CDR2 SVGAGI, per germline. The V segment lost 5 bases and the J segment 11 bases; nucleotides outside the gene matches: 4. The CDR3 is 11 amino acids. DNA of the CDR3: TGTGCCAGCAGTCCCGGGACAGTGCAGTATTTT. Amino acid sequence: CASSPGTVQYF.

The V call is TRBV27, the J call TRBJ2-7; TRBD2 matches 7 bases. Germline V gene sequence: CDR1 MNHEY, CDR2 SMNVEV (reference sequence). J lost 4 bases, V lost 2 bases, and 8 bases had no gene match. This CDR3 has 15 residues. The CDR3 DNA sequence: TGTGCCAGCAGTTTAGTTGCGGGGGAAAAGTACGAGCAGTACTTC. It codes for CASSLVAGEKYEQYF.

The J gene is TRBJ1-2, the V gene TRBV6-5, with TRBD1 matching over 9 bases. This CDR3 contains 14 residues. Germline assignment: CDR1 MNHEY and CDR2 SVGAGI. Losses at the gene ends were 6 bases for V and 8 bases for J; bases not matched to a gene: 10. The DNA of the CDR3 is TGTGCCAGCAGGGGCGGGGACAGGGTGAGGGGCTACACCTTC. Translating it yields CASRGGDRVRGYTF.

This chain connects TRBV19 to TRBJ1-2; TRBD1 might be the D (5 bases). The CDR3 runs 16 residues. The germline V and J ends were trimmed by 3 bases and 6 bases, with 20 bases remaining between them. CDR1 is LNHDA, CDR2 SQIVND, per germline (reference sequence). The CDR3 bases are TGTGCCAGTAGTATTGGTAGGGGCACCGTGAGCGATGGCTACACCTTC. As protein: CASSIGRGTVSDGYTF.

The rearrangement links TRBV7-3 to TRBJ2-3, with TRBD2 matching over 15 bases. CDR3 length: 18 residues. With 8 bases clipped from V and 5 bases from J, the junction kept 14 bases outside the gene matches. Looked up from germline, CDR1 is SGHTA and CDR2 is FQGTGA. In nucleotides, the CDR3 is TGTGCCAGCGCCTGGACCGGACTAGCGGGAGGGCCACTAGATACGCAGTATTTT. Amino acids: CASAWTGLAGGPLDTQYF. The complete variable domain, with remaining parts taken from reference TRBV7-3 and TRBJ2-3, reads GAGVSQTPSNKVTEKGKYVELRCDPISGHTALYWYRQSLGQGPEFLIYFQGTGAADDSGLPNDRFFAVRPEGSVSTLKIQRTERGDSAVYLCASAWTGLAGGPLDTQYFGPGTRLTVL.

The V call is TRBV4-1, the J call TRBJ2-6; possibly TRBD1 for D (6 bases). The V and J ends lost 3 bases and 3 bases respectively, with 18 bases between them. Per the germline V gene, CDR1 is MGHRA and CDR2 is YSYEKL. CDR3 length equals 18 residues. The CDR3 region is CASSHQPGQFDGANVLTF. The CDR3 nucleotides read TGCGCCAGCAGCCATCAACCAGGACAGTTTGATGGGGCCAACGTCCTGACTTTC.

The V and J genes are TRBV7-9 and TRBJ1-4; no reliable D call. This CDR3 is 15 amino acids long. Trimming took 0 bases from V and 5 from J, leaving 10 bases between them. The germline gives CDR1 SEHNR, CDR2 FQNEAQ (reference sequence). The CDR3 sequence is CASSLALWQNEKLFF. CDR3 nucleotides: TGTGCCAGCAGCTTAGCTCTCTGGCAGAATGAAAAACTGTTTTTT.

The V gene is TRBV6-5, the J gene TRBJ1-1; D gene unclear. Germline CDR1 is MNHEY and CDR2 is SVGAGI. V lost 4 bases and J lost 7, with 7 bases in between. CDR3 size: 11 residues. As DNA, the CDR3 is TGTGCCAGCAGTTCCCACGGTGAAGCTTTCTTT. This sequence encodes CASSSHGEAFF.

The chain carries TRBV25-1 and TRBJ1-4; D is uncertain. V lost 2 bases, J lost 6 bases, and 10 bases lay in between. The germline gives CDR1 MGHDK, CDR2 SYGVNS. This CDR3 spans 14 amino acids. DNA for the CDR3: TGTGCCAGCAGTGAACCGGGAGCTCATGAAAAACTGTTTTTT. This sequence encodes CASSEPGAHEKLFF.

This chain connects TRBV18 to TRBJ2-7; TRBD1 matches 10 bases. This CDR3 comprises 18 residues. The V gene's germline CDR1 is KGHSH and CDR2 LQKENI. V lost 3 bases to trimming and J lost 0 bases; unmatched junction nucleotides: 11. CDR3 loop: CASSPTVGTGDFSYEQYF. CDR3 nucleotides: TGTGCCAGCTCACCTACCGTAGGGACAGGGGACTTCTCCTACGAGCAGTACTTC. Drawing the rest from reference TRBV18 and TRBJ2-7, the complete variable domain is NAGVMQNPRHLVRRRGQEARLRCSPMKGHSHVYWYRQLPEEGLKFMVYLQKENIIDESGMPKERFSAEFPKEGPSILRIQQVVRGDSAAYFCASSPTVGTGDFSYEQYFGPGTRLTVT.

This clone was observed a single time. This chain connects TRBV7-8 to TRBJ2-7; 9 nucleotides align to TRBD2. Trimming cost V 5 bases and J 6 bases; bases outside gene matches: 8. Germline CDR1 is SGHVS and CDR2 is FQNEAQ. The CDR3 is made up of 14 amino acids. The CDR3 DNA sequence: TGTGCCAGCAGCACCCTAGCGGGGACGGGCGAGCAGTACTTC. Translating gives CASSTLAGTGEQYF.

The chain is built from TRBV5-6 and TRBJ2-7; D may be TRBD2 (6 bases). Per germline, CDR1 SGHDT and CDR2 YYEEEE. This CDR3 comprises 15 residues. Trimming shortened V by 3 bases and J by 0 bases, and 13 bases separated the two germline ends. This chain's CDR3 is CASSSLAESSYEQYF. The CDR3 DNA reads as TGTGCCAGCAGCTCGTTAGCGGAGAGCTCCTACGAGCAGTACTTC.

The V and J genes are TRBV28 and TRBJ2-7; TRBD2 might be the D (6 bases). Germline V gives CDR1 MDHEN, CDR2 SYDVKM. The CDR3 consists of 14 residues. Trimming removed 1 base at V and 1 base at J, with 8 bases between. The CDR3 DNA is TGTGCCAGCAGTTTATTTCGGGGGTCCTACGAGCAGTACTTC. It is translated as CASSLFRGSYEQYF.

This chain connects TRBV4-1 to TRBJ2-3, with TRBD2 matching 7 bases. CDR1 and CDR2 from the germline V gene are MGHRA and YSYEKL. V was pared by 4 bases and J by 1 base, with 5 bases of the junction left unmatched. The CDR3 sequence is 15 residues long. The chain's CDR3 is CASSPGLAGTDTQYF. CDR3 DNA: TGCGCCAGCAGCCCGGGGCTAGCGGGCACAGATACGCAGTATTTT.

This clone has just one count. The rearrangement links TRBV7-9 to TRBJ2-7; TRBD2 aligns across 8 bases. The CDR3 is 13 residues long. V dropped 2 bases and J dropped 12; count of bases not matched to a gene: 9. Germline lookup yields CDR1 SEHNR and CDR2 FQNEAQ (reference sequence). In nucleotides, the CDR3 is TGTGCCAGCAGCTTATACGGGGGGGGACCAGCGTACTTC. It yields the protein CASSLYGGGPAYF.

The chain carries TRBV5-6 and TRBJ2-2; D possibly corresponds to TRBD2 (5 bases). The V gene's germline CDR1 is SGHDT and CDR2 YYEEEE. The CDR3 totals 16 residues. The V end was cut by 0 bases, the J end by 0 bases, with 9 bases between. DNA of the CDR3: TGTGCCAGCAGCTTGGGAGCAGCGGCGAACACCGGGGAGCTGTTTTTT. Protein sequence: CASSLGAAANTGELFF.

V gene TRBV6-6 combines with J gene TRBJ2-7; D might be TRBD2 (5 bases). Trimming shortened V by 6 bases and J by 2 bases, and 14 bases separated the two germline ends. The CDR3 is made up of 14 amino acids. The germline gives CDR1 MNHNY, CDR2 SVGAGI (reference sequence). CDR3 in amino acids: CASSHRTATYEQYF. DNA of the CDR3: TGTGCCAGCAGCCACCGGACTGCCACCTACGAGCAGTACTTC.

J is TRBJ2-5 and V is TRBV4-3; 9 positions agree with TRBD2. CDR1 is LGHNA and CDR2 is YSLEER in the germline V gene. The CDR3 length is 18 residues. With 0 bases clipped from V and 2 bases from J, the junction kept 10 bases outside the gene matches. CDR3 loop: CASSQDTVVAGVQETQYF. CDR3 sequence (DNA): TGCGCCAGCAGCCAAGATACGGTGGTAGCGGGGGTTCAAGAGACCCAGTACTTC.

This rearrangement joins TRBV13 to TRBJ2-7, with unresolved D. Trimming took off 1 base at V and 3 bases at J, with 7 bases between the two ends. The V gene's germline CDR1 is PRHDT and CDR2 FYEKMQ (reference sequence). The CDR3 totals 13 residues. CDR3 DNA sequence: TGTGCCAGCAGCTTAGCTAGTGTCTACGAGCAGTACTTC. Translating gives CASSLASVYEQYF. Full variable domain (missing parts from reference TRBV13 and TRBJ2-7): AAGVIQSPRHLIKEKRETATLKCYPIPRHDTVYWYQQGPGQDPQFLISFYEKMQSDKGSIPDRFSAQQFSDYHSELNMSSLELGDSALYFCASSLASVYEQYFGPGTRLTVT.

The rearrangement joins TRBV18 to TRBJ1-1, with D uncertain. Germline CDR1 and CDR2: KGHSH and LQKENI. Trimming removed 3 bases at V and 0 bases at J, with 11 bases between. The CDR3 covers 15 residues. Here the CDR3 DNA reads TGTGCCAGCTCACCTCCAAACAGCCTGAACACTGAAGCTTTCTTT. Translation gives CASSPPNSLNTEAFF. Looking up the rest from reference TRBV18 and TRBJ1-1 gives the full variable domain: NAGVMQNPRHLVRRRGQEARLRCSPMKGHSHVYWYRQLPEEGLKFMVYLQKENIIDESGMPKERFSAEFPKEGPSILRIQQVVRGDSAAYFCASSPPNSLNTEAFFGQGTRLTVV.

The chain joins TRBV28 to TRBJ2-2; D uncertain. With 7 bases removed from V and 8 bases from J, the gap between germline ends came to 8 bases. Germline V CDR1 and CDR2: MDHEN, SYDVKM. This CDR3 has 11 residues. CDR3: CASNTQGELFF. The CDR3 nucleotides are TGTGCCAGCAACACCCAGGGGGAGCTGTTTTTT.

V gene TRBV7-9 combines with J gene TRBJ1-1; D is perhaps TRBD1 (6 bases). V was shortened by 5 bases and J by 2 bases, with 12 bases between the two germline ends. The CDR3 consists of 14 residues. The V gene's germline CDR1 is SEHNR and CDR2 FQNEAQ (reference sequence). CDR3 residues: CASSLRTANTEAFF. The CDR3, as DNA: TGTGCCAGCAGCCTACGGACAGCCAACACTGAAGCTTTCTTT.

The chain carries TRBV28 and TRBJ1-2; a possible D gene is TRBD1 (6 bases). The ends were cut back, 2 bases at V and 2 bases at J, with 21 bases in the middle. CDR1 and CDR2 from the germline V gene are MDHEN and SYDVKM. CDR3 length: 18 residues. DNA of the CDR3: TGTGCCAGCAGTTTAAAACAGGGAGTCTCACGGTGGAACTATGGCTACACCTTC. Translated, it gives CASSLKQGVSRWNYGYTF.

This clone was counted between two and nine times. V usage is TRBV7-8 and J usage is TRBJ1-3; D is uncertain. There are 14 residues in the CDR3. CDR1 and CDR2 from the germline V gene are SGHVS and FQNEAQ. V was clipped by 4 bases and J by 0 bases, with 7 bases between them. CDR3 in amino acids: CASSSPSSGNTIYF. Written as DNA, the CDR3 is TGTGCCAGCAGCTCACCCAGCTCTGGAAACACCATATATTTT.

This chain connects TRBV11-1 to TRBJ2-1, with 10 nucleotides matching TRBD1. J was trimmed by 4 bases and V by 5 bases; bases with no gene match: 8. Per the germline V gene, CDR1 is SGHAT and CDR2 is FQDESV (reference sequence). The CDR3 is 16 amino acids. CDR3: CASSLRQGARYNEQFF. DNA for the CDR3: TGTGCCAGCAGCCTTCGACAGGGGGCGCGGTACAATGAGCAGTTCTTC.

The gene calls are TRBV6-6 and TRBJ2-7; D might be TRBD2 (5 bases). V was cut by 6 bases and J by 0 bases, with 15 bases left in between. Germline CDR1 MNHNY, CDR2 SVGAGI (reference sequence). The CDR3 is made up of 15 amino acids. The chain's CDR3 is CASRLQTGSSYEQYF. As DNA, the CDR3 is TGTGCCAGCAGGCTGCAGACGGGGAGCTCCTACGAGCAGTACTTC.

By frequency in the sample, this clone is medium-sized. V gene TRBV10-3 combines with J gene TRBJ2-1; D ambiguous. V gave up 7 bases and J gave up 4 bases, with 11 bases separating them. Germline lookup yields CDR1 ENHRY and CDR2 SYGVKD. The CDR3 totals 13 residues. CDR3 sequence: CAITGTVYNEQFF. In DNA, the CDR3 is TGTGCCATCACCGGCACAGTTTACAATGAGCAGTTCTTC.

The chain links TRBV7-2 to TRBJ1-5; the D gene is possibly TRBD1 (6 bases). The germline V and J ends were trimmed by 1 base and 7 bases, with 14 bases remaining between them. The CDR3 runs 15 residues. Germline lookup yields CDR1 SGHTA and CDR2 FQGNSA. CDR3 protein: CASSLGRPGVQPQHF. The CDR3 bases are TGTGCCAGCAGCTTAGGCCGCCCAGGGGTCCAGCCCCAGCATTTT.

Turning to this clone: Germline and junction disagree at one end, which may indicate a read error. The chain combines TRBV6-1 with TRBJ2-1, with 14 bases matching TRBD2. The germline CDR1 and CDR2 sequences are MNHNS and SASEGT. This CDR3 has 16 amino acids. The CDR3 loop is CASSELPGTSGRGSLF. The CDR3, as DNA: TGTGCCAGCAGTGAGCTCCCGGGGACTAGCGGGAGAGGGTCCCTCTTC.

V and J are TRBV10-3 and TRBJ2-7, with D tentatively TRBD2 (6 bases). This CDR3 has 11 residues. In germline, CDR1 is ENHRY, CDR2 SYGVKD. V gave up 3 bases and J gave up 6 bases, with 6 bases separating them. Here the CDR3 DNA reads TGTGCCATCAGTGACGGGGGCGAGCAGTACTTC. Its translation is CAISDGGEQYF.